The entry that follows covers one TCR beta chain sequence. The entry originates in a study of blood T cell repertoires in COVID-19. As for the study in general: Acute-phase and convalescent COVID-19 samples originated in the United States, Italy and Spain.

The CDR3 sequence is 14 residues long. Trimming at V came to 4 bases and at J to 4 bases, leaving 6 bases not matched to a gene. CDR1 and CDR2 (germline): SGHRS, YFSETQ. The data were produced by immunoSEQ multiplex PCR, yet TCRdb's version contains in-frame clones alone and is incomplete. The repertoire has 270,000 or so clones, 85% of them found once; the top ten carry 13%. The sequence derives from a human donor in a cohort sampled during active COVID-19. V is TRBV5-1 and J is TRBJ2-7; 9 bases agree with TRBD2. The sequenced material came from peripheral blood. CDR3 DNA: TGCGCCAGCAGCCCCGTAGCGGGAGTGTACGAGCAGTACTTC. Translation: CASSPVAGVYEQYF.